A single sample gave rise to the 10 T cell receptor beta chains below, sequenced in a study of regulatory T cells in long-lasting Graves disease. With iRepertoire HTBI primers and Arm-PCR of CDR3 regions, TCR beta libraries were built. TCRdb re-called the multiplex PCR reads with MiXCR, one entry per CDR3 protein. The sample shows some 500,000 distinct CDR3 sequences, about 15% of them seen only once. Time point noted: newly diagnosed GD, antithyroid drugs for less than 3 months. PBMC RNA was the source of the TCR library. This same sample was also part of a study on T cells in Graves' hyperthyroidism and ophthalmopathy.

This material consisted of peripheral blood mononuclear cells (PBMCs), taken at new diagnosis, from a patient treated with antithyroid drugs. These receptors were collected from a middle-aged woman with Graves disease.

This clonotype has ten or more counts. The CDR3: CASSIQGDNEQFF. Written as DNA, the CDR3 is TGCGCCAGCAGCATACAGGGCGACAATGAGCAGTTCTTC. J is TRBJ2-1 and V is TRBV5-1; possibly TRBD1 for D (6 bases). The CDR3 contains 13 residues. Trimming left V 4 bases short and J 5 bases short, with 10 bases between. Germline V gives CDR1 SGHRS, CDR2 YFSETQ.

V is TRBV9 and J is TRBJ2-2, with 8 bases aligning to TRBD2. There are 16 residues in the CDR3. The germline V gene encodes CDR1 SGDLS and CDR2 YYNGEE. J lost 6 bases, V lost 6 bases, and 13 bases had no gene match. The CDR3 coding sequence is TGTGCCAGCACCAGTTCGGGGGGGGCGAAACCCGGGGAGCTGTTTTTT. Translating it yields CASTSSGGAKPGELFF.

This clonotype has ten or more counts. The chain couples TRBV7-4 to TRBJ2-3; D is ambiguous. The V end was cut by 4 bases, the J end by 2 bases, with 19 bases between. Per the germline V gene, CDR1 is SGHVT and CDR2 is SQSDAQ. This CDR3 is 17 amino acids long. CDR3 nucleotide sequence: TGTGCCAGCAGCTGCCTTCGACGGAGAAGATTCACAGATACGCAGTATTTT. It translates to CASSCLRRRRFTDTQYF.

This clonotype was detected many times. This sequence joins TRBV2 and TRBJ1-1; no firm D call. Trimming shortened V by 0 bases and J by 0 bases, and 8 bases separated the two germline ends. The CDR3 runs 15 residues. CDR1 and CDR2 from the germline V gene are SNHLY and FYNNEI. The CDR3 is CASSEAGGMNTEAFF. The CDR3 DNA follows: TGTGCCAGCAGTGAAGCGGGAGGAATGAACACTGAAGCTTTCTTT.

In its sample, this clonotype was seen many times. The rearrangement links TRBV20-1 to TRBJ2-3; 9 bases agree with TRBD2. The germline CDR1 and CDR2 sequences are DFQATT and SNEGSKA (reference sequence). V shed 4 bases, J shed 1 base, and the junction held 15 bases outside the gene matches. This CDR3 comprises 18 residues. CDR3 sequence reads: CSATLRWRGGLGTDTQYF. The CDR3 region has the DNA TGCAGTGCTACGCTGAGGTGGCGGGGGGGCCTCGGCACAGATACGCAGTATTTT.

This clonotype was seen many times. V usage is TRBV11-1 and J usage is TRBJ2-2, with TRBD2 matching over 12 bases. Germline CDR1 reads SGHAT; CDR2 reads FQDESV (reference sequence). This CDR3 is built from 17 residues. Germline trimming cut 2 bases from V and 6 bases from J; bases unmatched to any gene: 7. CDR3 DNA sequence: TGTGCCAGCAGCTTACAAGCTGCTAGCGGGGGGGCCGGGGAGCTGTTTTTT. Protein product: CASSLQAASGGAGELFF.

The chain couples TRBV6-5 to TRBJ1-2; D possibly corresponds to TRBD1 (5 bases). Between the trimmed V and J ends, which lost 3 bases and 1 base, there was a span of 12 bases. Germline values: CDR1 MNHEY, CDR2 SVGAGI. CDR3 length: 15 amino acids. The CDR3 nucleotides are TGTGCCAGCAGTTATACCGGGAGGGGTAACTATGGCTACACCTTC. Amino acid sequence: CASSYTGRGNYGYTF.

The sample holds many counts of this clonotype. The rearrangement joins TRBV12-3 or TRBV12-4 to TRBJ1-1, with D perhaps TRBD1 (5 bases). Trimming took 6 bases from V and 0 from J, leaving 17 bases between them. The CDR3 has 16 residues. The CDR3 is CASSPITGQVNTEAFF. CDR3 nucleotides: TGTGCCAGCAGCCCAATCACTGGACAAGTGAACACTGAAGCTTTCTTT.

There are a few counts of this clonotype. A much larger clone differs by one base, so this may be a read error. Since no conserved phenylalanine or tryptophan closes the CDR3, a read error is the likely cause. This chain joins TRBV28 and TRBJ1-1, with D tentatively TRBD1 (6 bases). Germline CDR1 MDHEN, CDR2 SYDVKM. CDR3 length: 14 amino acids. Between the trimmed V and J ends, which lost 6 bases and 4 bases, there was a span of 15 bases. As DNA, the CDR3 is TGTGCCAGCAGCGTCAGGGGATTAAGCACTGAAGCTTTCCTT. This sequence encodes CASSVRGLSTEAFL.

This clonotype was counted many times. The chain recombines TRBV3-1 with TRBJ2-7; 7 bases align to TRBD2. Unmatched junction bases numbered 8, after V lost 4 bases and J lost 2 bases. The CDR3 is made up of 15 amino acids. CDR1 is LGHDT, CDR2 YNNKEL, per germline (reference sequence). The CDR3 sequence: CASSPQLAGTYEQYF. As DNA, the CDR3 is TGTGCCAGCAGCCCCCAATTAGCGGGCACCTACGAGCAGTACTTC.